Following are 13 T cell receptor beta chains from one sample sequenced in a study of T cell responses to AZD1222 COVID-19 vaccine. The table came from immunoSEQ multiplex PCR; TCRdb's copy has only in-frame clones and leaves some out. Among about 120,000 clones, roughly 85% were seen once, and the ten largest hold about 8.6%. Specimen: peripheral blood, collected on day 0 of AZD1222 vaccination. Receptors originate from an adult in good health.

This chain joins TRBV28 and TRBJ2-7; D remains ambiguous. Germline values: CDR1 MDHEN, CDR2 SYDVKM. V shed 7 bases and J shed 3 bases, with 7 bases lying between them. The CDR3 loop spans 11 amino acids. The CDR3, as DNA: TGTGCCAGCACCCTTAACTACGAGCAGTACTTC. It encodes CASTLNYEQYF.

The chain links TRBV30 to TRBJ1-5; D unclear. The CDR3 has 13 residues. Germline CDR1 GTSNPN, CDR2 SVGIG (reference sequence). The germline V and J ends were trimmed by 3 bases and 3 bases, with 9 bases remaining between them. The CDR3 loop reads CAWSLQTNQPQHF. The CDR3, as DNA: TGTGCCTGGAGCCTTCAGACCAATCAGCCCCAGCATTTT.

The CDR3 sequence is CASSQDTGTSGSSTDTQYF. CDR3 in DNA: TGTGCCAGCAGCCAAGACACCGGGACTAGCGGGTCTAGCACAGATACGCAGTATTTT. This chain connects TRBV4-2 to TRBJ2-3; 12 bases map to TRBD2. V lost 0 bases and J lost 0; bases outside the gene matches: 7. This CDR3 has 19 residues. Germline V CDR1 and CDR2: LGHNA, YNFKEQ.

The chain is built from TRBV28 and TRBJ2-3, with 13 bases fitting TRBD2. This CDR3 region has 17 residues. The trim removed 8 bases at V and 3 bases at J, leaving 11 bases unmatched. Germline V gene data show CDR1 as MDHEN and CDR2 as SYDVKM. CDR3 protein: CASGYGTSGTSTDTQYF. CDR3 nucleotides: TGTGCCAGCGGGTATGGGACTAGCGGGACTTCGACAGATACGCAGTATTTT.

This chain joins TRBV6-5 and TRBJ1-5; TRBD1 is a possible D gene (5 bases). Germline assignment: CDR1 MNHEY and CDR2 SVGAGI. CDR3 length: 14 amino acids. V lost 4 bases to trimming and J lost 6 bases, with 13 bases between them. The CDR3 DNA is TGTGCCAGCAGTTCGCGCAGGGCGACTCAGCCCCAGCATTTT. Its protein product is CASSSRRATQPQHF.

This rearrangement joins TRBV28 to TRBJ1-5, with 8 positions matching TRBD1. V was clipped by 5 bases and J by 4 bases; unmatched bases: 10. The germline gives CDR1 MDHEN, CDR2 SYDVKM. This CDR3 is 16 amino acids long. CDR3 residues: CASSPNGQGQNQPQHF. CDR3 bases: TGTGCCAGCAGTCCCAACGGACAGGGCCAGAATCAGCCCCAGCATTTT. The full variable domain, completed using reference TRBV28 and TRBJ1-5, is DVKVTQSSRYLVKRTGEKVFLECVQDMDHENMFWYRQDPGLGLRLIYFSYDVKMKEKGDIPEGYSVSREKKERFSLILESASTNQTSMYLCASSPNGQGQNQPQHFGDGTRLSIL.

The chain couples TRBV7-2 to TRBJ1-5; 7 bases align to TRBD1. The CDR3 spans 14 residues. Per germline, CDR1 SGHTA and CDR2 FQGNSA. V shed 1 base, J shed 6 bases, and the junction held 3 bases outside the gene matches. This chain's CDR3 is CASSLGQGGQPQHF. The CDR3 nucleotides read TGTGCCAGCAGCTTAGGACAGGGAGGTCAGCCCCAGCATTTT.

The rearrangement uses TRBV5-4 and TRBJ1-1; unclear D gene. The CDR3 runs to 13 residues. V gave up 9 bases and J gave up 3 bases, with 15 bases separating them. The V gene's germline CDR1 is SGHNT and CDR2 YYREEE (reference sequence). DNA for the CDR3: TGTGCCATCAAGGCCGATAGGGACACTGAAGCTTTCTTT. Its translation: CAIKADRDTEAFF. The full variable domain, its missing parts supplied by reference TRBV5-4 and TRBJ1-1, is ETGVTQSPTHLIKTRGQQVTLRCSSQSGHNTVSWYQQALGQGPQFIFQYYREEENGRGNFPPRFSGLQFPNYSSELNVNALELDDSALYLCAIKADRDTEAFFGQGTRLTVV.

The rearrangement joins TRBV5-4 to TRBJ1-3, with a possible D match to TRBD1 (5 bases). Germline CDR1 is SGHNT and CDR2 is YYREEE (reference sequence). CDR3 length: 13 residues. Between the trimmed V and J ends, which lost 6 bases and 4 bases, there was a span of 11 bases. For the CDR3, the DNA is TGTGCCAGCAAAGGGGTGGGGGGAAACACCATATATTTT. Protein: CASKGVGGNTIYF.

The J gene is TRBJ1-2, the V gene TRBV19, with D perhaps matching TRBD1 (5 bases). There are 13 residues in the CDR3. With 1 base removed from V and 7 bases from J, the gap between germline ends came to 10 bases. CDR1 is LNHDA and CDR2 is SQIVND in the germline V gene (reference sequence). As DNA, the CDR3 is TGTGCCAGTAGTATAGTCTATGACAGTGGCTACACCTTC. Translating it yields CASSIVYDSGYTF.

The rearrangement links TRBV7-3 to TRBJ2-1, with 13 bases lining up with TRBD2. The CDR3 totals 15 residues. Unmatched junction bases numbered 4, after V lost 5 bases and J lost 6 bases. Germline lookup yields CDR1 SGHTA and CDR2 FQGTGA. CDR3 sequence reads: CASSLGTSGTNEQFF. The CDR3 DNA follows: TGTGCCAGCAGCCTGGGGACTAGCGGGACCAATGAGCAGTTCTTC.

The genes are TRBV9 and TRBJ1-4; no clear D gene. V dropped 3 bases and J dropped 7 bases, with 16 bases sitting between them. This CDR3 is 15 amino acids long. Germline CDR1 and CDR2: SGDLS and YYNGEE. The CDR3 coding sequence is TGTGCCAGCAGCGCCCAAACGGAGGGAAGTGAAAAACTGTTTTTT. It codes for CASSAQTEGSEKLFF.

This clone was picked up a small number of times. The chain uses TRBV19 and TRBJ2-1, with TRBD2 matching over 12 bases. With V trimmed by 1 base and J by 10 bases, 5 bases remained unmatched. Germline V gene data show CDR1 as LNHDA and CDR2 as SQIVND (reference sequence). This CDR3 has 15 residues. CDR3 region: CASSIGLAGEREQFF. DNA of the CDR3: TGTGCCAGTAGTATAGGACTAGCGGGGGAAAGGGAGCAGTTCTTC.